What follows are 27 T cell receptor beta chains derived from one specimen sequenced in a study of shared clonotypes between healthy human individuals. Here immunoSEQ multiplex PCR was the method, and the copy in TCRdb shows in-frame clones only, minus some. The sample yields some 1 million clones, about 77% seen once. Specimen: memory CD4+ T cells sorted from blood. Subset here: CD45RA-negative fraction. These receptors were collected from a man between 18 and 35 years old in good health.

The CDR3 bases are TGTGCCAGCAGTTTGTTTGGAGGGAGGGGAACTGAAGCTTTCTTT. This translates into CASSLFGGRGTEAFF. The chain joins TRBV28 to TRBJ1-1, with a weak D call TRBD1 (5 bases). Germline CDR1 reads MDHEN; CDR2 reads SYDVKM. CDR3 size: 15 residues. Between the trimmed V and J ends, which lost 3 bases and 5 bases, there was a span of 16 bases.

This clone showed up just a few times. This CDR3 is CASSLGGGGRGANVLTF. CDR3 DNA: TGTGCCAGCAGCTTAGGAGGAGGGGGGAGAGGGGCCAACGTCCTGACTTTC. The chain has TRBV11-2 and TRBJ2-6; the D gene could be TRBD1 or TRBD2 (6 bases each). Trimming removed 1 base from V and 4 bases from J, with 14 bases in between. Germline CDR1 and CDR2: SGHAT and FQNNGV. The length of the CDR3 is 17 residues.

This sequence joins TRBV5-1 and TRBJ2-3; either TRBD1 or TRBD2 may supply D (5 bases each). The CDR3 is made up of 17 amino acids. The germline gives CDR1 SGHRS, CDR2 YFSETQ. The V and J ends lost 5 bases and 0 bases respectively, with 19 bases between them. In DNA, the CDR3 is TGCGCCAGCAGGTTAACAGGAGGCTTACCTAGCACAGATACGCAGTATTTT. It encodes CASRLTGGLPSTDTQYF.

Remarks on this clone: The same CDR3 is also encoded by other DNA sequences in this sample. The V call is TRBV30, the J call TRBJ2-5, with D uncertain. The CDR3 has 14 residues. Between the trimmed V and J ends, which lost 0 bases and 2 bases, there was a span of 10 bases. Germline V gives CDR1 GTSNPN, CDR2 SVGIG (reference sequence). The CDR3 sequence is CAWSVGRLQETQYF. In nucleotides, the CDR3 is TGTGCCTGGAGTGTAGGCAGGCTTCAAGAGACCCAGTACTTC.

The CDR3 protein is CASSLDRRNSPLHF. CDR3 nucleotide sequence: TGCGCCAGCAGCTTGGACAGGAGGAATTCACCCCTCCACTTT. The chain joins TRBV5-1 to TRBJ1-6, with a tentative D call TRBD1 (5 bases). CDR1 and CDR2 from the germline V gene are SGHRS and YFSETQ. Trimming removed 0 bases from V and 7 bases from J, with 8 bases in between. The CDR3 length is 14 residues.

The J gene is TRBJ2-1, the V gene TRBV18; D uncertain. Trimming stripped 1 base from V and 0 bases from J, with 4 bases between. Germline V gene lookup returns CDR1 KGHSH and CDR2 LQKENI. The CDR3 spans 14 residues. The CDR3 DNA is TGTGCCAGCTCACCACTAAGCTCCTACAATGAGCAGTTCTTC. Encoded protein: CASSPLSSYNEQFF.

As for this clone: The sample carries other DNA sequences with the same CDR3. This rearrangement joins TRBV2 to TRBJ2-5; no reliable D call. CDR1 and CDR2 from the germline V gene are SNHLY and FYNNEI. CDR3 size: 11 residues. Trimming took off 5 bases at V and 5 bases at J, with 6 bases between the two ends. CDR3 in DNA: TGTGCCAGCAGTCTCGCGGAGACCCAGTACTTC. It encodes CASSLAETQYF.

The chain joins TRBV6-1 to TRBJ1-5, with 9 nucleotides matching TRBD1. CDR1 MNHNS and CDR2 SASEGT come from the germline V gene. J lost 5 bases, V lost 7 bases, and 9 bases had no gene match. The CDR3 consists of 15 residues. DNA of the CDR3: TGTGCCAGCAAGATAACTACAGGGGGCGATCAGCCCCAGCATTTT. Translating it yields CASKITTGGDQPQHF.

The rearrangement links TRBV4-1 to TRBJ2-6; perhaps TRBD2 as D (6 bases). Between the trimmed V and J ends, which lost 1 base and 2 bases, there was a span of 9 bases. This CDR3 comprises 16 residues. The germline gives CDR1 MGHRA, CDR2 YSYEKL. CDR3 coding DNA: TGCGCCAGCAGCCAAGTAGGAGGGGCTGGGGCCAACGTCCTGACTTTC. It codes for CASSQVGGAGANVLTF.

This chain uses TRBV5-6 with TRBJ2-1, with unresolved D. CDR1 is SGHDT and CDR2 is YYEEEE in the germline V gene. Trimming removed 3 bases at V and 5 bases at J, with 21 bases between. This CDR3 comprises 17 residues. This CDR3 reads CASSSRYETLSNNEQFF. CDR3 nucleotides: TGTGCCAGCAGCTCCAGGTACGAGACACTCTCGAACAATGAGCAGTTCTTC.

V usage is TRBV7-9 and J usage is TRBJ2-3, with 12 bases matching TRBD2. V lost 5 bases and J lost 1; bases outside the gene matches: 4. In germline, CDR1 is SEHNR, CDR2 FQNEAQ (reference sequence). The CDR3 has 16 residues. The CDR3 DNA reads TGTGCCAGCAGCATTCGACTAGCGGGAGGCACAGATACGCAGTATTTT. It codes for CASSIRLAGGTDTQYF.

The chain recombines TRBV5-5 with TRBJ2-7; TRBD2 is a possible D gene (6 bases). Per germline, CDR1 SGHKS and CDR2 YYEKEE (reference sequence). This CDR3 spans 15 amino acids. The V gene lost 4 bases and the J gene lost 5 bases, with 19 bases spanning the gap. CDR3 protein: CASSLGWGDHNEQYF. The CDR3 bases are TGTGCCAGCAGCCTAGGATGGGGGGACCATAACGAGCAGTACTTC.

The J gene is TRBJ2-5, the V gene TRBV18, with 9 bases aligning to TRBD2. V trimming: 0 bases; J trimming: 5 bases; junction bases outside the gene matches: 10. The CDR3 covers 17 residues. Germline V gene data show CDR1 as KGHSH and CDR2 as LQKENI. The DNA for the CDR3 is TGTGCCAGCTCACCACCCGTTGTTAGCGGGAGAGGGGAGACCCAGTACTTC. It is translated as CASSPPVVSGRGETQYF. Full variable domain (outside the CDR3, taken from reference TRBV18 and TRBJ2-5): NAGVMQNPRHLVRRRGQEARLRCSPMKGHSHVYWYRQLPEEGLKFMVYLQKENIIDESGMPKERFSAEFPKEGPSILRIQQVVRGDSAAYFCASSPPVVSGRGETQYFGPGTRLLVL.

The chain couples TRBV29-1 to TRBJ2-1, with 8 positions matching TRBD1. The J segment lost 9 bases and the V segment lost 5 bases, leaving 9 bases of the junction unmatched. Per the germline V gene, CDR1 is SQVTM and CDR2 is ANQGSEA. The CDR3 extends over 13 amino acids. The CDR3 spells CSVRLDRVREQFF. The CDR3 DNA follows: TGCAGCGTTCGTCTGGACAGGGTACGTGAGCAGTTCTTC.

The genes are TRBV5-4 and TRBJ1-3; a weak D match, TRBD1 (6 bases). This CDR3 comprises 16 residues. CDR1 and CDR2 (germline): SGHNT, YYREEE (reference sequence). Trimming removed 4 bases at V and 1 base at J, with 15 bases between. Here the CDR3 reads CASSQDPRGSGNTIYF. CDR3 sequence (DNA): TGTGCCAGCAGCCAAGACCCCAGGGGTTCTGGAAACACCATATATTTT.

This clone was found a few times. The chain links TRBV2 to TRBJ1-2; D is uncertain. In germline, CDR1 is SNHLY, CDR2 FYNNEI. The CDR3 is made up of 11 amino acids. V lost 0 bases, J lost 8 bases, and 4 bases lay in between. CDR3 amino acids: CASSEAWGYTF. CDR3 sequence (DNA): TGTGCCAGCAGTGAAGCATGGGGCTACACCTTC.

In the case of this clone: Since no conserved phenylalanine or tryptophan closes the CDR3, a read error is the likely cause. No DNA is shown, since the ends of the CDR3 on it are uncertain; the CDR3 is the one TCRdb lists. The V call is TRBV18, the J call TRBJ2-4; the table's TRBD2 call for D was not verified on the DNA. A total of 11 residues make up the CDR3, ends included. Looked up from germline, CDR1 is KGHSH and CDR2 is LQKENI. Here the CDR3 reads CASSPPGLASV.

CDR3 sequence: CASSESGGYNQPQHF. The CDR3 region has the DNA TGCGCCAGCAGTGAGTCCGGGGGGTACAATCAGCCCCAGCATTTT. The rearrangement links TRBV10-1 to TRBJ1-5, with D perhaps TRBD1 (5 bases). V lost 0 bases and J 3 bases, leaving 9 bases between the germline ends. Germline V gives CDR1 WNHNN, CDR2 SYGVQD (reference sequence). The length of the CDR3 is 15 residues.

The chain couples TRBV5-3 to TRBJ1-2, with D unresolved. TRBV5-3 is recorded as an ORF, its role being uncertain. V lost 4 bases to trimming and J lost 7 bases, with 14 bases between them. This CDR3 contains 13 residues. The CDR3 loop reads CARSHASSTGYTF. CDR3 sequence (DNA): TGTGCCAGAAGCCACGCTTCCTCGACTGGCTACACCTTC.

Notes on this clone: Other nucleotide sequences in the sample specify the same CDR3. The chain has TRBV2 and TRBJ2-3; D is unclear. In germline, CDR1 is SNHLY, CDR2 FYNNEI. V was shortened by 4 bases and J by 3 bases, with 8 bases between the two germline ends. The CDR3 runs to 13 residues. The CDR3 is CASSGRPTDTQYF. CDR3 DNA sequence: TGTGCCAGCAGTGGGCGTCCTACAGATACGCAGTATTTT.

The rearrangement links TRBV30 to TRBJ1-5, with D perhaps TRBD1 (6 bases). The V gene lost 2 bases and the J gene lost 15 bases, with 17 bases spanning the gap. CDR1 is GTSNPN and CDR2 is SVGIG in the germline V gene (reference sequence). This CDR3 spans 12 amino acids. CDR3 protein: CAWSSRGGLLHF. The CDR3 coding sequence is TGTGCCTGGAGTTCTAGGGGGGGATTGCTGCATTTT.

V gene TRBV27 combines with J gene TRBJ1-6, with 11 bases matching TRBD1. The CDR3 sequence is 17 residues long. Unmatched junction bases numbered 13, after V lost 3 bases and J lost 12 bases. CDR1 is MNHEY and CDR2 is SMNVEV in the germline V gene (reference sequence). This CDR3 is CASSLEASGTGGGPLHF. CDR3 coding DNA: TGTGCCAGCAGTTTGGAGGCCTCCGGGACAGGGGGGGGACCCCTCCACTTT.

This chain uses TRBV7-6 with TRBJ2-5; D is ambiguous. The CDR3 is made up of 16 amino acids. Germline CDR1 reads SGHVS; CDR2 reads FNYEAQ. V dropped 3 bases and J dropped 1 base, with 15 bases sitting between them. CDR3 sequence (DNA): TGTGCCAGCAGCTTCGGAGCAGCTTCGGTCCAAGAGACCCAGTACTTC. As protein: CASSFGAASVQETQYF.

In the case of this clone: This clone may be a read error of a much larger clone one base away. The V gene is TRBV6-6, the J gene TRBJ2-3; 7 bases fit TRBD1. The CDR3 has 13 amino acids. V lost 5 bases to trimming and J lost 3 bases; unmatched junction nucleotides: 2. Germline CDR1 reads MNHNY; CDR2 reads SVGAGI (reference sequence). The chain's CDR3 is CASSAQGTDTQYF. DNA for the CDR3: TGTGCCAGCAGTGCACAGGGGACAGATACGCAGTATTTT.

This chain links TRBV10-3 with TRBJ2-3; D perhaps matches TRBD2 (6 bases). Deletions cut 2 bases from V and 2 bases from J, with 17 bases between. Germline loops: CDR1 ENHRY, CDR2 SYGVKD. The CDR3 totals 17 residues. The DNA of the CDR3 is TGTGCCATCAGTGAGAGAGGAGCGGGTTCTCTCACAGATACGCAGTATTTT. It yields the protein CAISERGAGSLTDTQYF.

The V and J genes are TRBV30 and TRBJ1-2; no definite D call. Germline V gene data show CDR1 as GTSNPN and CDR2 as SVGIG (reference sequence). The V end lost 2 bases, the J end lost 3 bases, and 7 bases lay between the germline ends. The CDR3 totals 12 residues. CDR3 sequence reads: CAWSSPDYGYTF. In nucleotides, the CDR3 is TGTGCCTGGAGTTCCCCTGACTATGGCTACACCTTC.

As DNA, the CDR3 is TGTGCCAGCAGCTCCGGATCCCCCACTACAGATACGCAGTATTTT. Protein: CASSSGSPTTDTQYF. This chain connects TRBV5-4 to TRBJ2-3, with D unresolved. The CDR3 is 15 residues long. V was pared by 3 bases and J by 3 bases, with 14 bases between. Germline CDR1 and CDR2: SGHNT and YYREEE (reference sequence).